This TCR beta chain was identified in a study of metastatic and nonmetastatic thyroid tumors. Study-wide background: From malignant and benign thyroid patients, repertoires in blood and in tumor or nodule tissue were compared. Study-level findings and limits: A significant increase in TCR beta diversity was reportedly seen in malignant thyroid tumors relative to benign nodules, in blood and tumor.

As handled by the study authors: Building a distant-metastasis classifier for papillary thyroid cancer drew on CDR3 differences across clinicopathological groups. TCRdb reanalyzed the PCR reads via MiXCR. The V and J calls and clone size come from TCRdb's table, not from the authors' own analysis. The sample lists tens of thousands of clones, 20% occurring once. The CDR3 has 15 amino acids. The germline V gene encodes CDR1 LNHNV and CDR2 YYDKDF (reference sequence). Trimming removed 2 bases from V and 9 bases from J; junction bases left unmatched: 5. Treatment of any kind had been given to no patient before thyroid surgery. This clone was counted ten times or more. Its specificity is not known.

The genes are TRBV15 and TRBJ1-6; 9 nucleotides match TRBD1. The sequence derives from a female donor with papillary thyroid cancer or a benign thyroid nodule (not recorded which). Some clones in this sample may be carry-over from other donors' samples. Sequences were obtained from blood. The CDR3 nucleotides are TGTGCCACCAGCAGAATGGACAGGGGCGCTTCACCCCTCCACTTT. Amino acid sequence: CATSRMDRGASPLHF.